This section outlines one TCR beta chain sequence together with its context. The antigen remains undetermined. The CDR3 consists of 16 residues. Per germline, CDR1 SGDLS and CDR2 YYNGEE. TCRdb re-called the 5' RACE reads, yielding one record per CDR3 amino acid sequence without DNA. The sample table sets out 95,000 to 110,000 distinct CDR3 sequences. This sample is part of a study of monozygotic twins with inflammatory bowel disease. Study-level findings and limits: The authors found no support for a single strong IBD-associated signal or clonotype. People with IBD had fewer clonotypes in common with others than healthy twins did, especially with disease activity. With inverse Simpson as the measure, TCRbeta diversity was lower in IBD patients than in healthy co-twins.

This TCR came from a human donor with ulcerative colitis or Crohn's disease, or a healthy co-twin of an affected twin (not recorded which). The sequencing input was blood. The chain is built from TRBV9 and TRBJ2-1; TCRdb's D call of TRBD2 is untestable without DNA. The CDR3 here is CASSRLAGGNYREQFF.